This TCR beta chain was recovered during a study of T cell responses to AZD1222 COVID-19 vaccine. General study points: Epitopes outside B.1.351 and B.1.1.7 mutated regions reportedly drew nearly half of spike TCRs. Baseline antibody screening turned up just six seropositive AZD1222 recipients. There were repertoire samples only from the period after the peak T cell response.

CDR1 and CDR2 (germline): LGHNA, YSLEER. This CDR3 is 15 amino acids long. V was pared by 2 bases and J by 3 bases, with 11 bases between. Assay used: immunoSEQ multiplex PCR; TCRdb lists only in-frame clones, some missing. The profile covers some 84,000 clones, with over 75% appearing a single time and 9% to 14% taken by the ten largest. As regards this clone: No antigen is known for it.

V is TRBV4-3 and J is TRBJ1-5, with D maybe TRBD1 (6 bases). Source: peripheral blood, taken 28 days after the second AZD1222 dose. The sequence was collected from an adult who received the AZD1222 COVID-19 vaccine. This CDR3 reads CASSQIQGVNQPQHF. The DNA of the CDR3 is TGCGCCAGCAGCCAAATACAGGGAGTCAATCAGCCCCAGCATTTT.